Sequencing of this T cell receptor (beta chain) was carried out in a study of blood T cells in healthy people across ages. Together with a sample-barcoded 5' primer, a J-beta primer mix was included in a second PCR lasting roughly 6 to 12 cycles. MiXCR, run by TCRdb on the 5' RACE reads, gives a single entry per CDR3 protein. Counted here are approximately 690,000 distinct CDR3 sequences, about 43% occurring once; the ten biggest clones make up approximately 29%. This clonotype has a count of ten or more. The germline gives CDR1 SGHTA, CDR2 FQGTGA. The CDR3 spans 19 residues. Deletions cut 5 bases from V and 1 base from J, with 24 bases between.

Sequenced sample: blood. The rearrangement links TRBV7-3 to TRBJ1-5, with TRBD1 as a possible D gene (5 bases). This sequence was found in a man aged 80 or over in good health. The CDR3 DNA is TGTGCCAGCAGCCTAGGACACATCCAGCGCGAGGGGAGCAATCAGCCCCAGCATTTT. Translated: CASSLGHIQREGSNQPQHF.